This entry describes one TCR beta chain. The antigen is undetermined. DNA at approximately 200 ng, about 30,000 T cell genomes, went into sorted-subset replicate PCRs. The method was immunoSEQ multiplex PCR; TCRdb's version includes in-frame clones alone and lacks a portion of them. The sample has roughly 890,000 clones, 80% to 95% seen once. The data were taken from a study of shared clonotypes between healthy human individuals. Whole-study findings and limits: Clonotypes which were not shared had lower generation probabilities than clonotypes that all four donors shared.

CD45RO-negative CD8 cells positively selected for CCR7 made up the naive population, which excluded terminally differentiated effector memory CD45RA+ cells. There are 15 residues in the CDR3. V was pared by 0 bases and J by 5 bases, with 14 bases between. Germline V gives CDR1 SGHRS, CDR2 YFSETQ. This TCR derives from a man aged 25 to 45 in good health. The material sequenced was naive CD8+ T cells sorted from blood. The J gene is TRBJ2-5, the V gene TRBV5-1; D possibly corresponds to TRBD1 (6 bases). The chain's CDR3 is CASSLGQEVLETQYF. The CDR3 DNA reads as TGCGCCAGCAGCTTGGGACAGGAAGTCTTGGAGACCCAGTACTTC.